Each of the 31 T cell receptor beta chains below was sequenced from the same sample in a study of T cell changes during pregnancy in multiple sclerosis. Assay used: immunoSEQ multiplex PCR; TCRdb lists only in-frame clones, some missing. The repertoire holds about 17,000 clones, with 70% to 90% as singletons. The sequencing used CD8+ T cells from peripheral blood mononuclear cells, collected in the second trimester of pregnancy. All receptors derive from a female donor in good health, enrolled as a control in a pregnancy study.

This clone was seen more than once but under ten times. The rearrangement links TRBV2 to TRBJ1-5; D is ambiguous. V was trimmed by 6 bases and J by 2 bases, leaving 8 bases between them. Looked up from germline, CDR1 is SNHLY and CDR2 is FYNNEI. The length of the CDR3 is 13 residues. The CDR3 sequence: CASRRGGNQPQHF. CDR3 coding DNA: TGTGCCAGCAGGAGAGGAGGCAATCAGCCCCAGCATTTT.

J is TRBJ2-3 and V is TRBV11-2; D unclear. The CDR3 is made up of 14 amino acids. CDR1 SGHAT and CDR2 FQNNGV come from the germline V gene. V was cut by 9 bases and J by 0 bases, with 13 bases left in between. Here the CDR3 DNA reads TGTGCCAGTACGACAACTTTTAGCACAGATACGCAGTATTTT. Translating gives CASTTTFSTDTQYF.

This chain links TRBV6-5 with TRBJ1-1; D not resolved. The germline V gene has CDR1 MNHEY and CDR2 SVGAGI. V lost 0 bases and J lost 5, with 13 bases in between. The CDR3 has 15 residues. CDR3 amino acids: CASSYSRGVRTEAFF. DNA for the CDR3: TGTGCCAGCAGTTACTCACGCGGGGTGAGAACTGAAGCTTTCTTT.

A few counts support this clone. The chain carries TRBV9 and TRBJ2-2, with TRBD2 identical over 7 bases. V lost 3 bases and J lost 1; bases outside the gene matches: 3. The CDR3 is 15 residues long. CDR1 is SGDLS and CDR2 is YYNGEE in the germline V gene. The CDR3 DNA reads TGTGCCAGCAGCGCTTCGGGGGGGAACACCGGGGAGCTGTTTTTT. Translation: CASSASGGNTGELFF.

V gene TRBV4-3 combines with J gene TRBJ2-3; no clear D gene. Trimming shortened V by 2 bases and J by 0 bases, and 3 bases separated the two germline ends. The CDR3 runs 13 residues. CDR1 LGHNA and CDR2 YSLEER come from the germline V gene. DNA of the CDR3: TGCGCCAGCAGCCAAACAAGCACAGATACGCAGTATTTT. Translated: CASSQTSTDTQYF.

The DNA for the CDR3 is TGTGCCAGCAGGGGACAGGGTTCTGAAGCTTTCTTT. Encoded protein: CASRGQGSEAFF. This chain connects TRBV7-9 to TRBJ1-1; 9 bases match TRBD1. After removal of 6 bases from V and 6 bases from J, the junction contained 2 bases not matched to a gene. Germline V gives CDR1 SEHNR, CDR2 FQNEAQ (reference sequence). CDR3 size: 12 residues.

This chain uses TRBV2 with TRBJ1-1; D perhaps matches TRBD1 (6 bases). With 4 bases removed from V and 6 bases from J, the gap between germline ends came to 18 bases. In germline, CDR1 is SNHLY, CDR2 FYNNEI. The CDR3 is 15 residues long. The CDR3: CASSVGRGVRPEAFF. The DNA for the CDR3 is TGTGCCAGCAGTGTAGGCAGGGGTGTTCGACCTGAAGCTTTCTTT.

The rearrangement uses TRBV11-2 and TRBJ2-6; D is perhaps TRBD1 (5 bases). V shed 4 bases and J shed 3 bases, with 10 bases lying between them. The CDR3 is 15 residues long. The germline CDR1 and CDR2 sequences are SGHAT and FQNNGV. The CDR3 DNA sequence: TGTGCCAGCAGCTCCCCAGGGATTGGGGCCAACGTCCTGACTTTC. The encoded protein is CASSSPGIGANVLTF.

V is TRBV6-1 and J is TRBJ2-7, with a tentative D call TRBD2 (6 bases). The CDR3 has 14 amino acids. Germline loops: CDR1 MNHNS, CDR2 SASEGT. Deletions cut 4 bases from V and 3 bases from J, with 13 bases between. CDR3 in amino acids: CASSGRGLSYEQYF. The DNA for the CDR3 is TGTGCCAGCAGTGGAAGGGGACTGAGCTACGAGCAGTACTTC.

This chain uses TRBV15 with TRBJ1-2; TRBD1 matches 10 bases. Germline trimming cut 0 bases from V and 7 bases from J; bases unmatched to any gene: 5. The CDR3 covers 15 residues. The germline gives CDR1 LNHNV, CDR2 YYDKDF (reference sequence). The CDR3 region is CATSRDGTGVLGYTF. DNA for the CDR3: TGTGCCACCAGCAGAGATGGGACAGGGGTTCTTGGCTACACCTTC.

The CDR3 DNA reads TGTGCCAGCAGTGCATCAAATGTCCCCCGGGACAGGGTCCACGAGCAGTACTTC. It is translated as CASSASNVPRDRVHEQYF. This sequence joins TRBV6-1 and TRBJ2-7; 9 nucleotides match TRBD1. The CDR3 is 18 residues long. The V segment lost 4 bases and the J segment 5 bases; nucleotides outside the gene matches: 18. Germline V gene data show CDR1 as MNHNS and CDR2 as SASEGT.

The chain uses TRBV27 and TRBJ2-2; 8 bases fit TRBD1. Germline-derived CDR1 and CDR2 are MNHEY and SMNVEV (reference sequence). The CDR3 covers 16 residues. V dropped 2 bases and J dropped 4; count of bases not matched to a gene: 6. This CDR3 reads CASSLPGQVRTGELFF. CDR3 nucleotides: TGTGCCAGCAGTTTACCGGGACAGGTTCGCACCGGGGAGCTGTTTTTT.

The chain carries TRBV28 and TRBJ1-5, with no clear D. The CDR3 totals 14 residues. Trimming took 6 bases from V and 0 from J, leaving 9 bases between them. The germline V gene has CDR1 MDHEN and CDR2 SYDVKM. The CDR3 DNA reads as TGTGCCAGCAGGGGCACCTCTAGCAATCAGCCCCAGCATTTT. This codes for CASRGTSSNQPQHF.

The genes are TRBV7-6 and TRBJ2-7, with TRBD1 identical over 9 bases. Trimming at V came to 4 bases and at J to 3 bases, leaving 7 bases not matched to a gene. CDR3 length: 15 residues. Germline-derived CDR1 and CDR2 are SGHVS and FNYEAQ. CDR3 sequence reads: CASSSGTGRNYEQYF. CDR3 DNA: TGTGCCAGCAGCTCTGGGACAGGGCGAAACTACGAGCAGTACTTC.

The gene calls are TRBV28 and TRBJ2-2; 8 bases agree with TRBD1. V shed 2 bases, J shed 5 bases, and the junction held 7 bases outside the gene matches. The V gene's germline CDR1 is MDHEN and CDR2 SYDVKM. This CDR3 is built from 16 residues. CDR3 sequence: CASSLGSGQATGELFF. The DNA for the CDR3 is TGTGCCAGCAGTTTAGGGTCGGGACAGGCGACCGGGGAGCTGTTTTTT.

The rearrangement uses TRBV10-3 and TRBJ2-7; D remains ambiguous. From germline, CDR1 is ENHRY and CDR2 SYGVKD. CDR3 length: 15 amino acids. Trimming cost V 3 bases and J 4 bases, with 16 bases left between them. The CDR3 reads CAISDPTVLWYEQYF. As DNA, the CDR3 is TGTGCCATCAGTGACCCCACAGTTCTTTGGTACGAGCAGTACTTC.

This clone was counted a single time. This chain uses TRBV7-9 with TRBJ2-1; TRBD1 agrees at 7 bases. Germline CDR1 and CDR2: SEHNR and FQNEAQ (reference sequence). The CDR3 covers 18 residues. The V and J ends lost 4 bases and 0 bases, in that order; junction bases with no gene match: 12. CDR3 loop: CASSSPGQTLRSYNEQFF. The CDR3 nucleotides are TGTGCCAGCAGCTCACCGGGACAGACCCTACGCTCCTACAATGAGCAGTTCTTC.

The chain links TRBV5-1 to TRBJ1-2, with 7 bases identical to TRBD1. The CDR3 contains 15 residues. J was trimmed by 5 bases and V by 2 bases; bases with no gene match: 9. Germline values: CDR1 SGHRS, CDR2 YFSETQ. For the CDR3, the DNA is TGCGCCAGCAGCTTCAATACAGGGGTTGCTTATGGCTACACCTTC. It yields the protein CASSFNTGVAYGYTF.

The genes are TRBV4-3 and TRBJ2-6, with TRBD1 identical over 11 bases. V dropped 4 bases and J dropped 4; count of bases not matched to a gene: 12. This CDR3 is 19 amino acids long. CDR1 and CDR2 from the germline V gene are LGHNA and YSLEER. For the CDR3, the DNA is TGCGCCAGCAGCCCGGGACAGGGGGAAGTTCGTTGGGGGGCCAACGTCCTGACTTTC. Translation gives CASSPGQGEVRWGANVLTF.

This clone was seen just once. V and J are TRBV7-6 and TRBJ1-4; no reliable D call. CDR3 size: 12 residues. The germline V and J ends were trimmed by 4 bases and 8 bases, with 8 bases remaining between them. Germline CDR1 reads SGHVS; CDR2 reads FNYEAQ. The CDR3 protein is CASSSGNEKLFF. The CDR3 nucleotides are TGTGCCAGCAGCTCGGGGAACGAAAAACTGTTTTTT. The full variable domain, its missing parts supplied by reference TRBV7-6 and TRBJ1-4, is GAGVSQSPRYKVTKRGQDVALRCDPISGHVSLYWYRQALGQGPEFLTYFNYEAQQDKSGLPNDRFSAERPEGSISTLTIQRTEQRDSAMYRCASSSGNEKLFFGSGTQLSVL.

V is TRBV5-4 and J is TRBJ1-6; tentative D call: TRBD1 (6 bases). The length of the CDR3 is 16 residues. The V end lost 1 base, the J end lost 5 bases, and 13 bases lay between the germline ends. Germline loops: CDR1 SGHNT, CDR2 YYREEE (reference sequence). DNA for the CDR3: TGTGCCAGCAGCTTGAACGCAGGGGAAGATAATTCACCCCTCCACTTT. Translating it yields CASSLNAGEDNSPLHF.

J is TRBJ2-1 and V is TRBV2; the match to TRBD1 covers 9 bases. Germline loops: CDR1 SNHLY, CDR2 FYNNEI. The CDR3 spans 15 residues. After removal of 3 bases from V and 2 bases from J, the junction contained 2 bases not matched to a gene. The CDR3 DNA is TGTGCCAGCAGTGATGACAGGGGGGCCTACAATGAGCAGTTCTTC. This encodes CASSDDRGAYNEQFF. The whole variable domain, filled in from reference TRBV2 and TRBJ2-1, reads EPEVTQTPSHQVTQMGQEVILRCVPISNHLYFYWYRQILGQKVEFLVSFYNNEISEKSEIFDDQFSVERPDGSNFTLKIRSTKLEDSAMYFCASSDDRGAYNEQFFGPGTRLTVL.

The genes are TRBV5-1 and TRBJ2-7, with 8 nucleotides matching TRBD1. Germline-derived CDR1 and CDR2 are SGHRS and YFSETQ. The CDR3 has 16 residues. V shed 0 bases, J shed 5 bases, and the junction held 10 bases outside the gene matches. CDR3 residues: CASSLAGAGGNDEQYF. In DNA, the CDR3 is TGCGCCAGCAGCTTGGCCGGGGCAGGGGGCAATGACGAGCAGTACTTC.

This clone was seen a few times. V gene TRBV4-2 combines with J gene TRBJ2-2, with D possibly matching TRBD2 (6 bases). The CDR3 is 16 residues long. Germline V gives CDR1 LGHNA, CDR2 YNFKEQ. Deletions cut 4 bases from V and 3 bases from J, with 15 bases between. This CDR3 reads CASSPRRDLDTGELFF. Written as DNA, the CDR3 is TGTGCCAGCAGCCCCCGGAGGGACTTGGACACCGGGGAGCTGTTTTTT.

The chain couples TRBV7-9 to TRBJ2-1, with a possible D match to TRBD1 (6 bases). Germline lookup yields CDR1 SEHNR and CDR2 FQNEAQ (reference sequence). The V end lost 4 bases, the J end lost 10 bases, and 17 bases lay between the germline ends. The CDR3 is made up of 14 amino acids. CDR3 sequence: CASSSGTPRVEQFF. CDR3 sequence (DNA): TGTGCCAGCAGCTCCGGGACACCCCGCGTGGAGCAGTTCTTC. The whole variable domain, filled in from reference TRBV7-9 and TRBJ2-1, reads DTGVSQNPRHKITKRGQNVTFRCDPISEHNRLYWYRQTLGQGPEFLTYFQNEAQLEKSRLLSDRFSAERPKGSFSTLEIQRTEQGDSAMYLCASSSGTPRVEQFFGPGTRLTVL.

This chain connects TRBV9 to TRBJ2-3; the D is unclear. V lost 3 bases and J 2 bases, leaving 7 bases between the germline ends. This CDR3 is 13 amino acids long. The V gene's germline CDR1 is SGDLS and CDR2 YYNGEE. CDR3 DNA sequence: TGTGCCAGCAGCGCCAGTGACACAGATACGCAGTATTTT. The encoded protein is CASSASDTDTQYF.

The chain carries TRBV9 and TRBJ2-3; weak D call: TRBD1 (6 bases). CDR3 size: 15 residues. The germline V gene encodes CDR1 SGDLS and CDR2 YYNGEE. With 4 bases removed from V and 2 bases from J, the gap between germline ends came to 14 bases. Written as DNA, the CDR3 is TGTGCCAGCAGCCCAGGGGTAAGCCACACAGATACGCAGTATTTT. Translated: CASSPGVSHTDTQYF.

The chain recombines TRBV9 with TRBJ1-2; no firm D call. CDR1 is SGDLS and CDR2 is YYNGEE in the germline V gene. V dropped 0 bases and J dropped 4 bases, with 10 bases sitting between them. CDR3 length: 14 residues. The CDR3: CASSVAPQSYGYTF. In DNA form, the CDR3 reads TGTGCCAGCAGCGTAGCCCCCCAGTCCTATGGCTACACCTTC.

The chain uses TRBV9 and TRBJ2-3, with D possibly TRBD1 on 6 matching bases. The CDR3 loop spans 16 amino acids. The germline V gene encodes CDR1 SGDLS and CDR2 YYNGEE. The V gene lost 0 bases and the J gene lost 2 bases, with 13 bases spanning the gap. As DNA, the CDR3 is TGTGCCAGCAGCGTAGACAGGGCGTCCCCCACAGATACGCAGTATTTT. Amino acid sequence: CASSVDRASPTDTQYF.

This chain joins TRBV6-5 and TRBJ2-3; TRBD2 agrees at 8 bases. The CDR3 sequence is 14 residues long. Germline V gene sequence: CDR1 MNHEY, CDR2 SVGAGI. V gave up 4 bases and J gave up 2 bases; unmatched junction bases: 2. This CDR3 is CASSLAGNTDTQYF. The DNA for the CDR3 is TGTGCCAGCAGTTTAGCGGGGAACACAGATACGCAGTATTTT.

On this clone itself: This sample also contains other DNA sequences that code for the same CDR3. The CDR3 protein is CASSLGGQERGYTF. Here the CDR3 DNA reads TGTGCCAGCAGCTTAGGGGGACAGGAGCGTGGCTACACCTTC. This sequence joins TRBV7-2 and TRBJ1-2; 8 nucleotides agree with TRBD1. The CDR3 has 14 amino acids. The V gene's germline CDR1 is SGHTA and CDR2 FQGNSA. V trimming: 1 base; J trimming: 7 bases; junction bases outside the gene matches: 5.